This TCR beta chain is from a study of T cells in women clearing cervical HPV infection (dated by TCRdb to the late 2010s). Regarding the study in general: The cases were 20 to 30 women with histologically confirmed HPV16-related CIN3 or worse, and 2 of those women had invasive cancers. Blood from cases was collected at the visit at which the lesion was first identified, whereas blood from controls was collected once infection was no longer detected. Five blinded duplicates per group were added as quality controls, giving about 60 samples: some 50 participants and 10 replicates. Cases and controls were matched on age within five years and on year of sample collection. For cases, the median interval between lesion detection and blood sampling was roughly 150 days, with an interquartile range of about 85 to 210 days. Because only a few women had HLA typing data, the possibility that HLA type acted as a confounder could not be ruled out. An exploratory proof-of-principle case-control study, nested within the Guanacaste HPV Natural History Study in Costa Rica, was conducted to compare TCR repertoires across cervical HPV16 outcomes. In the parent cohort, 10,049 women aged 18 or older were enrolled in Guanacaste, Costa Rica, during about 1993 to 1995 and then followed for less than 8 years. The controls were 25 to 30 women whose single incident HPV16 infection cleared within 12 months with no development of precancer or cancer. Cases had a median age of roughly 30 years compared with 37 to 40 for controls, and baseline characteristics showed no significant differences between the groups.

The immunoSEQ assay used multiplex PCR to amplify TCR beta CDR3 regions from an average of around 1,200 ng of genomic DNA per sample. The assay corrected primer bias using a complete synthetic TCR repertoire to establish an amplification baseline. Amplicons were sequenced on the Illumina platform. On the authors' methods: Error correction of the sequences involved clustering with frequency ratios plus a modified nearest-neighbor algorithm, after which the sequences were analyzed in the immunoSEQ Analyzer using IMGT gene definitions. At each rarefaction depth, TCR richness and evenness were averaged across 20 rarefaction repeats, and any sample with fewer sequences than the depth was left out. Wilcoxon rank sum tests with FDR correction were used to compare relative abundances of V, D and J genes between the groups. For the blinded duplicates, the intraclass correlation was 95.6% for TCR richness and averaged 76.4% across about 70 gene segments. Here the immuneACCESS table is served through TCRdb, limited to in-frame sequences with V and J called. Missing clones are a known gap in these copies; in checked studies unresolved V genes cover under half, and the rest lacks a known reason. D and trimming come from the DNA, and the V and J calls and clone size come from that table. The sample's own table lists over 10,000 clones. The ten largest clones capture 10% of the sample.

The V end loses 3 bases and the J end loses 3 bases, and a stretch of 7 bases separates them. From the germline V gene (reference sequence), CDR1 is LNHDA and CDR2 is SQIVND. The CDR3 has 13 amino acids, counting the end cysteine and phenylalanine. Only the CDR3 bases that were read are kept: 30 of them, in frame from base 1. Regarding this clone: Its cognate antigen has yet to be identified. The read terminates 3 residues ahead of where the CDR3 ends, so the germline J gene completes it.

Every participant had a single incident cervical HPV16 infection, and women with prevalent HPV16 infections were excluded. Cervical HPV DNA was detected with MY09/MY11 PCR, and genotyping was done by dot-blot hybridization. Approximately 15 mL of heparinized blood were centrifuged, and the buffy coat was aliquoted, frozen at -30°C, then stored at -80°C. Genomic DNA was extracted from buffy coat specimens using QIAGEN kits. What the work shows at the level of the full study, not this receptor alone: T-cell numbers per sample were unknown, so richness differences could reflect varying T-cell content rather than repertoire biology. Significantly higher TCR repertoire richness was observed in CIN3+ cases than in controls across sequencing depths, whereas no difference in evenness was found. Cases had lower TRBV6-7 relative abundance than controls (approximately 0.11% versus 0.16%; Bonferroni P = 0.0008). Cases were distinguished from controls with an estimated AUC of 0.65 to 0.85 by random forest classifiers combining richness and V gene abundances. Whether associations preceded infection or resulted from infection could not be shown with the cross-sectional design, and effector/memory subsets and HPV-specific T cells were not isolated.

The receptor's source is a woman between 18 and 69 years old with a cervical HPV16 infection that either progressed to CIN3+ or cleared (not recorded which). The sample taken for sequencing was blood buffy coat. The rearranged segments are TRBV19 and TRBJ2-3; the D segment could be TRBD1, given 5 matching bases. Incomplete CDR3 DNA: TGTGCCAGTAGTATTAGGGGTACAGATACG. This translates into CASSIRGTDT. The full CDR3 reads CASSIRGTDTQYF.